This T cell receptor beta chain was obtained from a study of patients and donors after allogeneic stem cell transplantation. MiXCR, run by TCRdb on the RT-PCR reads, gives a single entry per CDR3 protein. The table includes around 240,000 distinct CDR3 sequences, around an eighth detected once. This clonotype has a count of ten or more. This CDR3 comprises 15 residues. Germline V gene data show CDR1 as SGHTA and CDR2 as FQGTGA. V dropped 1 base and J dropped 10 bases, with 17 bases sitting between them. Material for sequencing was blood, either unsorted or a sorted T cell fraction (not recorded which). The V gene is TRBV7-3, the J gene TRBJ2-1, with a tentative D call TRBD2 (6 bases). The source of this sequence is a human donor who was either an allogeneic HSCT recipient or a stem cell or donor lymphocyte infusion donor (not recorded which). It is not recorded whose cells these are; they may come from a transplant donor. The CDR3 DNA reads TGTGCCAGCAGCTTAAATATCCGCGGGGAGAAGGAGCAGTTCTTC. Its translation: CASSLNIRGEKEQFF.